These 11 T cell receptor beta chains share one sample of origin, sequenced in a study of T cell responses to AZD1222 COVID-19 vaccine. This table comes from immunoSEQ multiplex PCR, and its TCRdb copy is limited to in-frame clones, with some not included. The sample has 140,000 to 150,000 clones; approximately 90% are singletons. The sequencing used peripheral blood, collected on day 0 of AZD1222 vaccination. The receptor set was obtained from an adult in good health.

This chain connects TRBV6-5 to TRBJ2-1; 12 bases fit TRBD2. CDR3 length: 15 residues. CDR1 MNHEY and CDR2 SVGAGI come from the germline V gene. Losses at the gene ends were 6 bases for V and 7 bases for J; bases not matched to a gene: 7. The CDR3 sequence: CASRPRLAGVNEQFF. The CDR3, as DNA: TGTGCCAGCAGGCCCCGACTAGCGGGAGTAAATGAGCAGTTCTTC.

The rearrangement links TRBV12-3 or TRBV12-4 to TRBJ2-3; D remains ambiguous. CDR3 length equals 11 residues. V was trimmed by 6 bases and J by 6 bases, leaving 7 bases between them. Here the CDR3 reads CASSPRDTQYF. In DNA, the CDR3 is TGTGCCAGCAGCCCACGGGATACGCAGTATTTT.

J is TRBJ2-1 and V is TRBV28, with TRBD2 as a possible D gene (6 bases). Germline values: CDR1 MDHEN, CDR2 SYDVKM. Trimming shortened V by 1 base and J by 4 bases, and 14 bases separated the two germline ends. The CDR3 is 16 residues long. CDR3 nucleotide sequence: TGTGCCAGCAGTTTATTTTGGGGCGGGGCTTACAATGAGCAGTTCTTC. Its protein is CASSLFWGGAYNEQFF.

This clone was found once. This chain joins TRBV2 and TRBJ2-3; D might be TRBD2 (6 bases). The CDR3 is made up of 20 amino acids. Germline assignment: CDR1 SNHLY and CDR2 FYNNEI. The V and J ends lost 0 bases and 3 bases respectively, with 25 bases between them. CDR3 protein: CASSEALYPFRDFRTDTQYF. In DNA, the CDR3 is TGTGCCAGCAGTGAAGCCCTATACCCCTTCCGGGACTTCCGGACAGATACGCAGTATTTT.

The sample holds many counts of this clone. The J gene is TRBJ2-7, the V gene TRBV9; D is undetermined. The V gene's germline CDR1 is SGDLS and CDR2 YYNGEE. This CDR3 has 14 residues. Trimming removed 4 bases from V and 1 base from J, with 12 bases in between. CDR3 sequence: CASSLRVGSYEQYF. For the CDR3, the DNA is TGTGCCAGCAGCCTCCGAGTGGGATCCTACGAGCAGTACTTC.

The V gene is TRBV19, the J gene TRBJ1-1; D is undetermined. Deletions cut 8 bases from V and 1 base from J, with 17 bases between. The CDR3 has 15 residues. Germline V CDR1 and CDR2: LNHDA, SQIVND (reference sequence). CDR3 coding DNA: TGTGCCAGTGACCTCGGCTGGGGTGGGAACACTGAAGCTTTCTTT. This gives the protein CASDLGWGGNTEAFF.

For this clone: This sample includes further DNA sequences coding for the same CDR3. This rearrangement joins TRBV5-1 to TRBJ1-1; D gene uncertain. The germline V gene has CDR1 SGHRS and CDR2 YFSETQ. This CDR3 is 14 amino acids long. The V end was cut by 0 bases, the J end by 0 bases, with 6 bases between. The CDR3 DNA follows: TGCGCCAGCAGCTTGGAACAGTTGAACACTGAAGCTTTCTTT. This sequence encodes CASSLEQLNTEAFF.

CDR3 region: CASNRGNQPQHF. The CDR3 DNA is TGTGCCAGCAACCGGGGCAATCAGCCCCAGCATTTT. V usage is TRBV12-3 or TRBV12-4 and J usage is TRBJ1-5; no firm D call. The V end lost 7 bases, the J end lost 2 bases, and 6 bases lay between the germline ends. The CDR3 is made up of 12 amino acids.

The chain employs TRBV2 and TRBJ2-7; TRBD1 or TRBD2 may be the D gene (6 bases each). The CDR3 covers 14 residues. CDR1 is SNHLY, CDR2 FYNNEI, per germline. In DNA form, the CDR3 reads TGTGGCGGGAACCGGGACAAAAACTCCTACGAGCAGTACTTC. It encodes CGGNRDKNSYEQYF.

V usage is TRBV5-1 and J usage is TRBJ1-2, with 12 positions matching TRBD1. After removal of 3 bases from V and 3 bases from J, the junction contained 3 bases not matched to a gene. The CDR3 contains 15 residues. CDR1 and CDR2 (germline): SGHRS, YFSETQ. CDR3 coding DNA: TGCGCCAGCAGCTCGGGACAGGGGGCTTACTATGGCTACACCTTC. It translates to CASSSGQGAYYGYTF.

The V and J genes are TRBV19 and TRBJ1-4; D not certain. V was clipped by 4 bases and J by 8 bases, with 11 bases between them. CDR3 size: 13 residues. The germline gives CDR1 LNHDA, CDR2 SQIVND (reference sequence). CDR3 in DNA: TGTGCCAGTAGTAAGACGAACGGAGAAAAACTGTTTTTT. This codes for CASSKTNGEKLFF.